This is a list of T cell receptor beta chains from one sample in a study of blood T cells in healthy people across ages. TCRdb re-analysed the 5' RACE reads in MiXCR, keeping a single row per CDR3 protein. The data hold hundreds of thousands of distinct CDR3 sequences, with 44% observed a single time. Source material: blood. Receptor source: a man aged 60-69 years in good health. Both conserved end residues are part of each CDR3. Each record gives: CDR3 DNA, CDR3 protein, D gene, J gene, clone size, V gene. A D gene is named only where the DNA matches it firmly. Part of the rows lack a size; the others show once, few, many or a class for expanded clones.

TGTGCCAGCAGTTACTCGAGTCTTGGGATGAACACTGAAGCTTTCTTT CASSYSSLGMNTEAFF . TRBJ1-1 . TRBV6-5
TGCGCCAGCAGCCCTGCAGCGCTCTACGAGCAGTACTTC CASSPAALYEQYF . TRBJ2-7 few TRBV4-1
TGTGCCAGCAGTTCGGGACAAGGCACCGGGGAGCTGTTTTTT CASSSGQGTGELFF . TRBJ2-2 few TRBV12-3/TRBV12-4
TGTGCCATCAGTGAGTCTGGGGGGCGGCTAGCTGAAGCTTTCTTT CAISESGGRLAEAFF . TRBJ1-1 . TRBV10-3
TGCAGTGCTAGAGATGCATCAGGAATCCATGGCTACACCTTC CSARDASGIHGYTF . TRBJ1-2 . TRBV20-1
TGTGTCAGCAGTTCTCATAGCGGGGGGGCACTGAATACGCAGTATTTT CVSSSHSGGALNTQYF TRBD2 TRBJ2-3 few TRBV12-3/TRBV12-4
TGCGCCAGCAGCTCGAGGGGCGCGGAAGATACGCAGTATTTT CASSSRGAEDTQYF . TRBJ2-3 few TRBV5-1
TGTGCCAGCAGCTTAGATATAGCAGGAAGGTTTGGAGAGCAGTACTTC CASSLDIAGRFGEQYF . TRBJ2-7 few TRBV7-2
TGTGCCAGCTCACCAGCTAGTGAACACAGTGAGCAGTTCTTC CASSPASEHSEQFF . TRBJ2-1 . TRBV18
TGTGCCAGCAGCCAAGGGACTAGCGGAAGTGAGCAGTTCTTC CASSQGTSGSEQFF TRBD2 TRBJ2-1 . TRBV3-1
TGTGCCAGCAGCGGACAGGGAAAAGAGACCCAGTACTTC CASSGQGKETQYF TRBD1 TRBJ2-5 many TRBV5-5
TGCGCCAGCAGCTCGGGGACAACCGGGGAGCTGTTTTTT CASSSGTTGELFF . TRBJ2-2 . TRBV5-1
TGTGCCAGTAGGCTTACAGGGACCTACGAGCAGTACTTC CASRLTGTYEQYF . TRBJ2-7 few TRBV19
TGTGCCAGCAGAAAAGACCCTGCGGTGGGGGCCCTCCACTTT CASRKDPAVGALHF . TRBJ1-6 . TRBV25-1
TGCGCCAGCAGCCAAGCCGGGACAGGGACTTCTGGGGCCAACGTCCTGACTTTC CASSQAGTGTSGANVLTF TRBD1 TRBJ2-6 . TRBV4-1
TGCAGTGCTGAGCGCCGGGACAGGGGTTACGAGCAGTACTTC CSAERRDRGYEQYF TRBD1 TRBJ2-7 few TRBV20-1
TGCAGTGGTTCTGGAGGACTAGCTGGAGATACGCAGTATTTT CSGSGGLAGDTQYF TRBD2 TRBJ2-3 . TRBV20-1
TGTGCCAGCAGTGTACAGCGGGCCTACGAGCAGTACTTC CASSVQRAYEQYF . TRBJ2-7 few TRBV6-1
TGTGCCAGCAGCTTGGCCGCCGCGGCAGGGAACACTGAAGCTTTCTTT CASSLAAAAGNTEAFF . TRBJ1-1 . TRBV5-5
TGTGCCAGCAGCCAAGGGACTAGAGGGGATGAGCAGTTCTTC CASSQGTRGDEQFF TRBD2 TRBJ2-1 few TRBV4-2
TGTGCCAGCAGTAGGGTCCCGAACACCGGGGAGCTGTTTTTT CASSRVPNTGELFF . TRBJ2-2 . TRBV5-5
TGTGCCAGCACCGGCCCACTCTCTAATAATGAAAAACTGTTTTTT CASTGPLSNNEKLFF . TRBJ1-4 few TRBV12-3/TRBV12-4
TGTGCCAGCAGTGAAGTTCTAGTAACCTACAATGAGCAGTTCTTC CASSEVLVTYNEQFF . TRBJ2-1 few TRBV6-1
TGCGCCAGCAGCCAAGAGAAGGGACAGTCCTACGAGCAGTACTTC CASSQEKGQSYEQYF TRBD1 TRBJ2-7 . TRBV4-3
TGTGCCACCAGCGGGGGGGACAGGGGTTCACCCCTCCACTTT CATSGGDRGSPLHF TRBD1 TRBJ1-6 . TRBV15
TGTGCCAGCAGCCTCGACAGGACAAGCTCCTACAATGAGCAGTTCTTC CASSLDRTSSYNEQFF . TRBJ2-1 . TRBV7-9
TGCAGTGTTTGGCGAACCTCCGTCCAAAACATTCAGTACTTC CSVWRTSVQNIQYF . TRBJ2-4 . TRBV20-1
TGCGCCAGCAGCCCGATAGCGGGGGTGGATACGCAGTATTTT CASSPIAGVDTQYF TRBD2 TRBJ2-3 . TRBV5-1
TGTGCCAGCAGCCTCAAGGGGGCTGGGGGCTACACCTTC CASSLKGAGGYTF TRBD1 TRBJ1-2 few TRBV3-1
TGTGCCAGCATGGGGCAGACCTTCTCCTACAATGAGCAGTTCTTC CASMGQTFSYNEQFF . TRBJ2-1 once TRBV27
TGTGCCAGCAGCCCCACCGGTATGTCAGCAAATTCACCCCCCCACTTT CASSPTGMSANSPPHF . TRBJ1-6 once TRBV9
TGTGCCAGCAGCGAACGGACAGGGGTGGGACCCCTCCACTTT CASSERTGVGPLHF TRBD1 TRBJ1-6 . TRBV6-5
TGCGCCAGCAGGACAGGGGCAGTTAATGAAGCTTTCTTT CASRTGAVNEAFF TRBD1 TRBJ1-1 . TRBV5-1
TGTGCCAGCAGCTTCGAGACCGGGGAGCTGTTTTTT CASSFETGELFF . TRBJ2-2 . TRBV5-6
TGCGCCAGCAGTGAGTGGGGCAGGGTCTCCTACGAGCAGTACTTC CASSEWGRVSYEQYF . TRBJ2-7 . TRBV10-2
TGTGCCAGCAGTGAACCCCAAGGAGAGACCCAGTACTTC CASSEPQGETQYF . TRBJ2-5 . TRBV2
TGCAGTGCTAGAGATATCGATGGGAGGGGCTGGGGCTACACCTTC CSARDIDGRGWGYTF . TRBJ1-2 . TRBV20-1
TGTGCCATCAGTGGGATCATTAGCGGGGGGAGCTACGAGCAGTACTTC CAISGIISGGSYEQYF TRBD2 TRBJ2-7 once TRBV10-3
TGCAGTGCTAGAGACTCTGGCGGGGGGCCCCCGTACGAGCAGTACTTC CSARDSGGGPPYEQYF TRBD2 TRBJ2-7 . TRBV20-1